A single sample is the source of the 4 T cell receptor beta chains below, sequenced in a study of T cells in tumors after PD-1 blockade. Measured with immunoSEQ multiplex PCR; TCRdb has only the in-frame clones, and not every one. The repertoire consists of about 47,000 clones, with roughly 73% occurring once and the leading ten covering over 15%. The sequences come from PBMCs, collected before anti-PD-1 treatment. These receptor sequences come from a human donor with basal cell carcinoma.

The V gene is TRBV21-1, the J gene TRBJ1-3; TRBD1, the table's D call, was not compared with the DNA. TRBV21-1 is tagged as a pseudogene. The CDR3 covers 14 residues. CDR3 DNA sequence: TGTGCCAGCATCTTAGGGGCCTCGGGAAACACCATATATTTT. Encoded protein: CASILGASGNTIYF.

This clone occurred once. V and J are TRBV7-9 and TRBJ1-1; 10 bases fit TRBD1. Trimming cost V 5 bases and J 5 bases; bases outside gene matches: 5. CDR1 SEHNR and CDR2 FQNEAQ come from the germline V gene (reference sequence). The CDR3 loop spans 14 amino acids. The CDR3 protein is CASSEGQGETEAFF. Here the CDR3 DNA reads TGTGCCAGCAGCGAAGGACAGGGGGAAACTGAAGCTTTCTTT. The variable domain in full, with the rest retrieved from reference TRBV7-9 and TRBJ1-1, is DTGVSQNPRHKITKRGQNVTFRCDPISEHNRLYWYRQTLGQGPEFLTYFQNEAQLEKSRLLSDRFSAERPKGSFSTLEIQRTEQGDSAMYLCASSEGQGETEAFFGQGTRLTVV.

The V call is TRBV7-2, the J call TRBJ2-3, with TRBD2 matching over 7 bases. This CDR3 region has 14 residues. V lost 1 base to trimming and J lost 5 bases; unmatched junction nucleotides: 3. Per germline, CDR1 SGHTA and CDR2 FQGNSA. The CDR3 spells CASSLVVAGDTQYF. The CDR3 coding sequence is TGTGCCAGCAGCTTAGTCGTAGCGGGAGATACGCAGTATTTT.

V usage is TRBV19 and J usage is TRBJ2-3, with 8 bases identical to TRBD1. CDR3 size: 15 residues. V lost 3 bases to trimming and J lost 3 bases; unmatched junction nucleotides: 5. Germline values: CDR1 LNHDA, CDR2 SQIVND (reference sequence). The CDR3 DNA follows: TGTGCCAGTAGTATCCAGGGGGCGAGGACAGATACGCAGTATTTT. Protein product: CASSIQGARTDTQYF.